There are many counts of the clone carrying this T cell receptor (beta chain). The CDR3 extends over 13 amino acids. The germline V and J ends were trimmed by 5 bases and 5 bases, with 15 bases remaining between them. Per germline, CDR1 DFQATT and CDR2 SNEGSKA (reference sequence). MiXCR, applied by TCRdb to the 5' RACE reads, yields one record per CDR3 protein. The sample has more than 15,000 distinct CDR3 sequences; approximately 14% are singletons. These data are taken from a study of neurological immune-mediated disorders. Sequenced sample: PBMCs. The TCR sequence derives from a man aged 60 to 75 with HTLV-1-associated myelopathy (HAM/TSP). The V and J genes are TRBV20-1 and TRBJ1-1, with a tentative D call TRBD1 (5 bases). For the CDR3, the DNA is TGCAGTGCTCGCCCCGGGGGTCTGACTGAAGCTTTCTTT. As protein: CSARPGGLTEAFF.